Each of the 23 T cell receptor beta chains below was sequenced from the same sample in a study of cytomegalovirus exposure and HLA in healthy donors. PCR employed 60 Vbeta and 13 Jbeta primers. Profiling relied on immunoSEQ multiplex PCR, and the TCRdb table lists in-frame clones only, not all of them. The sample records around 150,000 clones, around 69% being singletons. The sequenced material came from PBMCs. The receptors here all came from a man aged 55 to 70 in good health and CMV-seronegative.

As DNA, the CDR3 is TGTGCCAGCAGCCAGGCGACAGGGAGCTCCTACGAGCAGTACTTC. Protein: CASSQATGSSYEQYF. V gene TRBV4-2 combines with J gene TRBJ2-7, with 7 positions matching TRBD1. V lost 3 bases to trimming and J lost 0 bases; unmatched junction nucleotides: 5. The CDR3 loop spans 15 amino acids. Germline loops: CDR1 LGHNA, CDR2 YNFKEQ.

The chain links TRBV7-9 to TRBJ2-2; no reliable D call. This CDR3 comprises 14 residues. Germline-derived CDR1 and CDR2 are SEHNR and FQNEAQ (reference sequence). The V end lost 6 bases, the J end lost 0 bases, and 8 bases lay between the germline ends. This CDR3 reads CASSRTANTGELFF. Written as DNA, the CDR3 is TGTGCCAGCAGTCGAACAGCGAACACCGGGGAGCTGTTTTTT.

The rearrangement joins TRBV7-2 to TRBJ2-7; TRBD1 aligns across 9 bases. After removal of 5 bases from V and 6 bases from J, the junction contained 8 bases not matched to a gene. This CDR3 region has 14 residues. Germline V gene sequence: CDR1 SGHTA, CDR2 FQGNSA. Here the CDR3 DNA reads TGTGCCAGCAGCCCGAGGACAGGGGAAGTCGAGCAGTACTTC. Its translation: CASSPRTGEVEQYF.

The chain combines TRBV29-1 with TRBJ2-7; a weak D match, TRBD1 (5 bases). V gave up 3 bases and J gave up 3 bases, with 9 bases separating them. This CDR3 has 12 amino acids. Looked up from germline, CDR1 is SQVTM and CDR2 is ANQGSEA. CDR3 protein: CSVDAGHYEQYF. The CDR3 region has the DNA TGCAGCGTTGATGCCGGACACTACGAGCAGTACTTC.

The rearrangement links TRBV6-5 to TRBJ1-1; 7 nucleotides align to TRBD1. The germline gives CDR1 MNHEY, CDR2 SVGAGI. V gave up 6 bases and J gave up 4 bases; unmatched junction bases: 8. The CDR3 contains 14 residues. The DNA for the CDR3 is TGTGCCAGCAGAAGACAGGGAGAGTTCACTGAAGCTTTCTTT. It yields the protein CASRRQGEFTEAFF.

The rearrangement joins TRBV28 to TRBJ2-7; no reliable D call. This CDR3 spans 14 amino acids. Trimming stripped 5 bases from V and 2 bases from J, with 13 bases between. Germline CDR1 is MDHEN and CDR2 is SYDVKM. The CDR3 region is CASSPPGQPYEQYF. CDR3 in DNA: TGTGCCAGCAGTCCCCCTGGCCAACCCTACGAGCAGTACTTC. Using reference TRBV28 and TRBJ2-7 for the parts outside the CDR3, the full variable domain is DVKVTQSSRYLVKRTGEKVFLECVQDMDHENMFWYRQDPGLGLRLIYFSYDVKMKEKGDIPEGYSVSREKKERFSLILESASTNQTSMYLCASSPPGQPYEQYFGPGTRLTVT.

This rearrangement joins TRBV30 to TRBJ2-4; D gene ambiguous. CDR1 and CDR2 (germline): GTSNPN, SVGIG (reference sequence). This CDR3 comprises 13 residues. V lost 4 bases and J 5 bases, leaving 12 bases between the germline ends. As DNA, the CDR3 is TGTGCCTGGACCCTTCGGGTCGAAAACATTCAGTACTTC. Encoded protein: CAWTLRVENIQYF.

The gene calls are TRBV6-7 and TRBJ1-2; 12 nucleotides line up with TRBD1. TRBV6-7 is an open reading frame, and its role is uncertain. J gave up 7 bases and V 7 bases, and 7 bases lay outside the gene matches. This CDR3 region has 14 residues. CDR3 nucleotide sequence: TGTGCCAGCAATACGGGACAGGGGGCGAGTGGCTACACCTTC. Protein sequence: CASNTGQGASGYTF.

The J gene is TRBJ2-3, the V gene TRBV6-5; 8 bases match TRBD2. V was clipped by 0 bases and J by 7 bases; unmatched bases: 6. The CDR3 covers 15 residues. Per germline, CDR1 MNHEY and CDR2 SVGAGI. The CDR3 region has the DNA TGTGCCAGCAGTTACTCATCGCGGGAGGTAAATACGCAGTATTTT. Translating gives CASSYSSREVNTQYF.

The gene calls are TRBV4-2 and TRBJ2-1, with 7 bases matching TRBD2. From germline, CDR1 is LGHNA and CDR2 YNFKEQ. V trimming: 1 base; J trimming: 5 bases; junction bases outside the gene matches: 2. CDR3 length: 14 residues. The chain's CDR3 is CASSQGAGDNEQFF. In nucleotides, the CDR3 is TGTGCCAGCAGCCAAGGGGCGGGGGACAATGAGCAGTTCTTC.

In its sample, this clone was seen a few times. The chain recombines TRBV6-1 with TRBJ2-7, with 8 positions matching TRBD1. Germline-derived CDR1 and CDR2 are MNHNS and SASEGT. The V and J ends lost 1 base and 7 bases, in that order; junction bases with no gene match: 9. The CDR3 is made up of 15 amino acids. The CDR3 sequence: CASSEVSTGDNEQYF. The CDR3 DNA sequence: TGTGCCAGCAGTGAAGTTTCGACAGGGGATAATGAGCAGTACTTC.

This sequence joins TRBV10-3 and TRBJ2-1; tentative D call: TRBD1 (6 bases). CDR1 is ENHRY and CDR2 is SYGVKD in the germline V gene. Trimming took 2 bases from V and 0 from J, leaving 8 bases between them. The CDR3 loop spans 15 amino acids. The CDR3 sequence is CAISEQGSSYNEQFF. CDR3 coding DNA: TGTGCCATCAGTGAGCAGGGGAGCTCCTACAATGAGCAGTTCTTC.

CDR3 in DNA: TGTGCCTGGAGTCTAGGACTAGCGGCCTACGAGCAGTACTTC. Its protein product is CAWSLGLAAYEQYF. This chain joins TRBV30 and TRBJ2-7; TRBD2 agrees at 10 bases. This CDR3 has 14 residues. J was trimmed by 2 bases and V by 2 bases; bases with no gene match: 3. Germline V gene sequence: CDR1 GTSNPN, CDR2 SVGIG (reference sequence).

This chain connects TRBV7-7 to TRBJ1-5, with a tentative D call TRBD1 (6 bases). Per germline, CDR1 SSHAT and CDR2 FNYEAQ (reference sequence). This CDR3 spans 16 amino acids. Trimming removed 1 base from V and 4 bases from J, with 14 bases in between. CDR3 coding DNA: TGTGCCAGCAGCTTAGAGGTCAGGGGAAAAAATCAGCCCCAGCATTTT. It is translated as CASSLEVRGKNQPQHF.

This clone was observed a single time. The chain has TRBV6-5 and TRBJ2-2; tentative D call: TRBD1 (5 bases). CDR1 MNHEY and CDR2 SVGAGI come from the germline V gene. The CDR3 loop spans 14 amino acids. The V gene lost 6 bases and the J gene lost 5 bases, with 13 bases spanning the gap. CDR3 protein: CASRYTSGTGELFF. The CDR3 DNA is TGTGCCAGCAGATATACCTCAGGGACCGGGGAGCTGTTTTTT.

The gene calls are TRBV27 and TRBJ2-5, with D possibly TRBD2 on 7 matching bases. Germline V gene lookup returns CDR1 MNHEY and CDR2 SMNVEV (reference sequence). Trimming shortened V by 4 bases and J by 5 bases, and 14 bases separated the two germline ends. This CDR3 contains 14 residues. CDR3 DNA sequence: TGTGCCAGCAGTTCATGGGGGGGCCGGGAGACCCAGTACTTC. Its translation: CASSSWGGRETQYF.

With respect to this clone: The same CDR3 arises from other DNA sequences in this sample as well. As DNA, the CDR3 is TGCGCCAGCAGTCTTCAAGAGACCCAGTACTTC. It encodes CASSLQETQYF. This chain joins TRBV5-1 and TRBJ2-5, with no clear D. Germline assignment: CDR1 SGHRS and CDR2 YFSETQ. V dropped 5 bases and J dropped 2 bases, with 4 bases sitting between them. This CDR3 has 11 amino acids.

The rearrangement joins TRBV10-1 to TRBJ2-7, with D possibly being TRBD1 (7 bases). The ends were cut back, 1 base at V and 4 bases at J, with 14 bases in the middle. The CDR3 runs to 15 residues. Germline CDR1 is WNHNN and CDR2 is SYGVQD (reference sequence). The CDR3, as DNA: TGCGCCAGCAGTGAGTATCTGCAGGGGGGTTACGAGCAGTACTTC. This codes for CASSEYLQGGYEQYF.

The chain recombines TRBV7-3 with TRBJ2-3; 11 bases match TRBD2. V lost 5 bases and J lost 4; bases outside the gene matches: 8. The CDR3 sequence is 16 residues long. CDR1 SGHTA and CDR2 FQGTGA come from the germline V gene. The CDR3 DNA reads TGTGCCAGCAGCATTAGCGGGGGGGCGGTGCCAGATACGCAGTATTTT. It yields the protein CASSISGGAVPDTQYF. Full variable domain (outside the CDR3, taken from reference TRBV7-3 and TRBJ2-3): GAGVSQTPSNKVTEKGKYVELRCDPISGHTALYWYRQSLGQGPEFLIYFQGTGAADDSGLPNDRFFAVRPEGSVSTLKIQRTERGDSAVYLCASSISGGAVPDTQYFGPGTRLTVL.

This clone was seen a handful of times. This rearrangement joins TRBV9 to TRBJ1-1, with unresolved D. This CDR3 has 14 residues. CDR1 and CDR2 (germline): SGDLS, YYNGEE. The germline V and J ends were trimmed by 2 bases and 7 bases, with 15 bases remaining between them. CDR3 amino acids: CASSVSGEDIEAFF. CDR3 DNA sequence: TGTGCCAGCAGCGTCTCCGGGGAAGACATTGAAGCTTTCTTT.

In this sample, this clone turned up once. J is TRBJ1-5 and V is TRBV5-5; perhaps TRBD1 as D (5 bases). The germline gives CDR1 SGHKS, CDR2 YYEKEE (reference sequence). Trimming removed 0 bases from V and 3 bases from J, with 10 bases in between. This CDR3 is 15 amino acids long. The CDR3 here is CASSLDWDFNQPQHF. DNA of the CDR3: TGTGCCAGCAGCTTGGACTGGGACTTCAATCAGCCCCAGCATTTT.

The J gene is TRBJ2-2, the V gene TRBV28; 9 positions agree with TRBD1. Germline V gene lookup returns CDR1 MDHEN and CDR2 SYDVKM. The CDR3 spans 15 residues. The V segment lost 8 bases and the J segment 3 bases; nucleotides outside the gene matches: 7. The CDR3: CASGTGGEDTGELFF. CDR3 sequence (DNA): TGTGCCAGCGGCACAGGGGGCGAGGACACCGGGGAGCTGTTTTTT.

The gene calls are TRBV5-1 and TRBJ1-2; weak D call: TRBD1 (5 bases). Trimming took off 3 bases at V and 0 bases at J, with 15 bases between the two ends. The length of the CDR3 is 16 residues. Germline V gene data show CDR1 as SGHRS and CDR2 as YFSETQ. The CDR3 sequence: CASSSNAGHANYGYTF. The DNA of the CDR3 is TGCGCCAGCAGCTCGAACGCAGGACACGCTAACTATGGCTACACCTTC.